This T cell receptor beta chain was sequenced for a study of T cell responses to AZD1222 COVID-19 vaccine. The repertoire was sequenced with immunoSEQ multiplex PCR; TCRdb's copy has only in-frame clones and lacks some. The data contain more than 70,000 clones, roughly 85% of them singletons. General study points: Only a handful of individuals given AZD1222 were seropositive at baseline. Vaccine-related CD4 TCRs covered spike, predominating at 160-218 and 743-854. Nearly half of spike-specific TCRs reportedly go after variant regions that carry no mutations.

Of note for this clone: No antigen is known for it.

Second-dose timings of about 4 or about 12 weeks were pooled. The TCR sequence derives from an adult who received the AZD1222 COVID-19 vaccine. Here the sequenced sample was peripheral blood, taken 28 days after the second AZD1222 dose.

The CDR3, as DNA: TGTGCCAGCAGTGAAGACCAGGACAGGCTCCGTTCGGGCTACACCTTC. Its translation: CASSEDQDRLRSGYTF. The genes are TRBV6-1 and TRBJ1-2; TRBD1 aligns across 7 bases. J lost 8 bases, V lost 1 base, and 13 bases had no gene match. CDR3 length equals 16 residues. Germline V gene data show CDR1 as MNHNS and CDR2 as SASEGT.